The 8 T cell receptor beta chains reported below all come from one sample, sequenced in a study of cytomegalovirus exposure and HLA in healthy donors. PCR used 60 Vbeta primers and 13 Jbeta primers. This table comes from immunoSEQ multiplex PCR, and its TCRdb copy is limited to in-frame clones, with some not included. The repertoire holds 130,000 or so clones, with about three quarters as singletons. Sequencing was carried out using PBMCs. Every receptor here comes from a man between 40 and 49 years old in good health and CMV-seronegative.

This chain links TRBV27 with TRBJ2-7; a possible D gene is TRBD1 (6 bases). Trimming cost V 6 bases and J 6 bases, with 15 bases left between them. Per germline, CDR1 MNHEY and CDR2 SMNVEV (reference sequence). This CDR3 is 13 amino acids long. Here the CDR3 reads CASRTGFSSEQYF. The CDR3 nucleotides read TGTGCCAGCAGAACAGGGTTCTCTTCCGAGCAGTACTTC.

The chain couples TRBV9 to TRBJ2-2; the D gene is possibly TRBD2 (5 bases). Trimming left V 0 bases short and J 2 bases short, with 17 bases between. Germline assignment: CDR1 SGDLS and CDR2 YYNGEE. The CDR3 is 18 amino acids. The CDR3 region has the DNA TGTGCCAGCAGCGTAGCTGCCGGGGTTGGTGTTAACACCGGGGAGCTGTTTTTT. This codes for CASSVAAGVGVNTGELFF.

This sequence joins TRBV23-1 and TRBJ1-5, with 9 bases that match TRBD1. TRBV23-1 is sorted into the ORF group, with uncertain function. CDR3 length equals 15 residues. V lost 2 bases and J lost 4; bases outside the gene matches: 3. The CDR3 nucleotides read TGCGCCAGCAGTCAAACCGGACAGGGGAATCAGCCCCAGCATTTT. Protein: CASSQTGQGNQPQHF.

V is TRBV4-2 and J is TRBJ2-5; 12 bases fit TRBD2. The germline V gene has CDR1 LGHNA and CDR2 YNFKEQ. This CDR3 is 20 amino acids long. The trim removed 0 bases at V and 5 bases at J, leaving 16 bases unmatched. This chain's CDR3 is CASSQDGPVYGTSGFETQYF. The CDR3 DNA follows: TGTGCCAGCAGCCAAGATGGTCCGGTGTACGGGACTAGCGGGTTTGAGACCCAGTACTTC.

This clone was seen a handful of times. This chain connects TRBV5-1 to TRBJ2-7; D gene uncertain. Trimming pared 0 bases from V and 2 bases from J, leaving 15 bases between. The CDR3 loop spans 16 amino acids. Germline CDR1 and CDR2: SGHRS and YFSETQ. As DNA, the CDR3 is TGCGCCAGCAGCTTGGATACAGAGATGCTGGCCTACGAGCAGTACTTC. Its translation is CASSLDTEMLAYEQYF.

This clone came up a few times. The CDR3 nucleotides read TGCGCCAGCAGCCCACAGCACAGGGGCTACAATGAGCAGTTCTTC. Translated, it gives CASSPQHRGYNEQFF. V and J are TRBV5-1 and TRBJ2-1, with 7 bases that match TRBD1. Germline V gives CDR1 SGHRS, CDR2 YFSETQ. This CDR3 is 15 amino acids long. The J segment lost 3 bases and the V segment lost 4 bases, leaving 7 bases of the junction unmatched.

The chain is built from TRBV9 and TRBJ2-5; 8 positions match TRBD2. The ends lost 0 bases at V and 0 bases at J; junction bases unmatched: 4. Germline lookup yields CDR1 SGDLS and CDR2 YYNGEE. CDR3 length equals 16 residues. DNA of the CDR3: TGTGCCAGCAGCGTAGGGGCAGCGGGGGACCAAGAGACCCAGTACTTC. Translation: CASSVGAAGDQETQYF.

The rearrangement uses TRBV6-6 and TRBJ2-7; D call uncertain. The V and J ends lost 0 bases and 3 bases respectively, with 9 bases between them. The CDR3 is made up of 14 amino acids. Germline CDR1 and CDR2: MNHNY and SVGAGI (reference sequence). CDR3 loop: CASSYSQAIYEQYF. The CDR3 region has the DNA TGTGCCAGCAGTTACTCTCAAGCGATCTACGAGCAGTACTTC.